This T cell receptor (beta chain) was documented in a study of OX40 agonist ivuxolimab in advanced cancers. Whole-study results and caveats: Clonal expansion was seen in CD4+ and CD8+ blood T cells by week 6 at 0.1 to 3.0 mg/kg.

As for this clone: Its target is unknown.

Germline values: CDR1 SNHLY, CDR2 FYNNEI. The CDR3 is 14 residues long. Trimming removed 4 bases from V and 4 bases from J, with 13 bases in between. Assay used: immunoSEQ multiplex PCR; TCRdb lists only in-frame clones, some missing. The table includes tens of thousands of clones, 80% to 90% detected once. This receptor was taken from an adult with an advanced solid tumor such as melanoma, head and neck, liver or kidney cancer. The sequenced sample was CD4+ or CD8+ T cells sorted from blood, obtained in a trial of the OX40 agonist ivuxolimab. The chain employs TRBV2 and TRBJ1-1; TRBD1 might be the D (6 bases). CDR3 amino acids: CASSVQGWGTEAFF. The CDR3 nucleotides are TGTGCCAGCAGTGTACAGGGTTGGGGCACTGAAGCTTTCTTT.